This is a list of T cell receptor beta chains from one sample in a study of T cells after yellow fever vaccination. TCRdb itself ran the 5' RACE reads through MiXCR, one entry per CDR3 protein. Of 450,000 to 650,000 distinct CDR3 sequences detected, approximately 13% appear once; the ten largest clones hold roughly 13%. The material sequenced was PBMCs, taken on the day of the yellow fever booster vaccination. These receptors were taken from a man aged 25-40 years who received the YFV17D yellow fever vaccine. The CDR3 runs from the conserved cysteine through the conserved F or W. The D gene is left open where the match is weak. Clone sizes are given selectively: once, few, many, or a class where the clone is expanded.

cdr3_length: 15
d_call: TRBD1
v_call: TRBV5-1
clone_size: few
j_call: TRBJ1-2
cdr3_aa: CASSLTGDNNYGYTF
cdr3_nt: TGCGCCAGCAGCTTGACAGGGGACAATAACTATGGCTACACCTTC

cdr3_length: 13
d_call: .
v_call: TRBV25-1
clone_size: few
j_call: TRBJ2-7
cdr3_aa: CASSEFMKYEQYF
cdr3_nt: TGTGCCAGCAGTGAATTTATGAAGTACGAGCAGTACTTC

cdr3_length: 16
d_call: TRBD2
v_call: TRBV15
clone_size: few
j_call: TRBJ2-7
cdr3_aa: CATSSGGLAVNYEQYF
cdr3_nt: TGTGCCACCAGCAGCGGGGGACTAGCGGTTAACTACGAGCAGTACTTC

cdr3_length: 17
d_call: .
v_call: TRBV11-1
clone_size: .
j_call: TRBJ2-1
cdr3_aa: CASSLWALGFSYNEQFF
cdr3_nt: TGTGCCAGCAGCTTATGGGCTTTGGGGTTTTCCTACAATGAGCAGTTCTTC

cdr3_length: 15
d_call: .
v_call: TRBV13
clone_size: .
j_call: TRBJ2-5
cdr3_aa: CASSGGRRNQETQYF
cdr3_nt: TGTGCCAGCAGCGGGGGTAGGCGGAACCAAGAGACCCAGTACTTC

cdr3_length: 15
d_call: .
v_call: TRBV5-1
clone_size: few
j_call: TRBJ2-5
cdr3_aa: CASSFRLPYQETQYF
cdr3_nt: TGCGCCAGCAGCTTCAGACTCCCGTACCAAGAGACCCAGTACTTC

cdr3_length: 12
d_call: .
v_call: TRBV18
clone_size: few
j_call: TRBJ1-1
cdr3_aa: CASSPRQGEAFF
cdr3_nt: TGTGCCAGCTCACCACGGCAGGGTGAAGCTTTCTTT

cdr3_length: 16
d_call: .
v_call: TRBV6-5
clone_size: .
j_call: TRBJ1-1
cdr3_aa: CASSYLALGARGDAFF
cdr3_nt: TGTGCCAGCAGTTACCTCGCGCTAGGGGCGAGGGGTGACGCTTTCTTT

cdr3_length: 13
d_call: .
v_call: TRBV10-1
clone_size: few
j_call: TRBJ2-5
cdr3_aa: CASSNRDTSIQYF
cdr3_nt: TGCGCCAGCAGTAACCGGGACACCTCTATCCAGTACTTC

cdr3_length: 13
d_call: .
v_call: TRBV12-3/TRBV12-4
clone_size: .
j_call: TRBJ2-5
cdr3_aa: CASSSREKETQYF
cdr3_nt: TGTGCCAGCAGTTCAAGGGAAAAAGAGACCCAGTACTTC

cdr3_length: 16
d_call: TRBD1
v_call: TRBV2
clone_size: .
j_call: TRBJ2-1
cdr3_aa: CASSEGDRGSYNEQFF
cdr3_nt: TGTGCCAGCAGTGAAGGGGACAGGGGCTCCTACAATGAGCAGTTCTTC

cdr3_length: 13
d_call: .
v_call: TRBV6-4
clone_size: .
j_call: TRBJ2-3
cdr3_aa: CASSTGTGDTQYF
cdr3_nt: TGTGCCAGCAGTACCGGGACGGGTGATACGCAGTATTTT

cdr3_length: 12
d_call: .
v_call: TRBV20-1
clone_size: .
j_call: TRBJ1-2
cdr3_aa: CSAQREGMGYTF
cdr3_nt: TGCAGTGCCCAAAGGGAGGGTATGGGCTACACCTTC

cdr3_length: 13
d_call: TRBD2
v_call: TRBV29-1
clone_size: few
j_call: TRBJ2-5
cdr3_aa: CSGGGTIKETQYF
cdr3_nt: TGCAGCGGTGGGGGGACTATAAAAGAGACCCAGTACTTC